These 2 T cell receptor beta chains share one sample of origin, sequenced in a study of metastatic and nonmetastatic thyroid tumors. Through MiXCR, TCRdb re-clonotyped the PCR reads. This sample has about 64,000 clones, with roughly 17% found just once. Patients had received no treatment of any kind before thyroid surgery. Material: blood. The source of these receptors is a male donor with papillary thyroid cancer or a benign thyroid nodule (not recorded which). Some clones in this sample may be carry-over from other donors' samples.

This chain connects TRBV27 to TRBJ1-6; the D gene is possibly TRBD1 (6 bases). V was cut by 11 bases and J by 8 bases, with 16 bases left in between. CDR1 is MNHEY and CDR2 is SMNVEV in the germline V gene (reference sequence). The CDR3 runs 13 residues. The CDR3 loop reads CAARGHGYSPLHF. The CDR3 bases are TGTGCCGCAAGGGGACATGGATATTCACCCCTCCACTTT.

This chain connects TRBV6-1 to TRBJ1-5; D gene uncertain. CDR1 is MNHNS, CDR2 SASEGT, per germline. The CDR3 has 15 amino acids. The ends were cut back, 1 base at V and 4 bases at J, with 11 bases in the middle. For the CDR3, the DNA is TGTGCCAGCAGTGAAGAGGAGGTAGTGAATCAGCCCCAGCATTTT. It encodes CASSEEEVVNQPQHF.